Each of the 5 T cell receptor beta chains below was sequenced from the same sample in a study of T cells in Graves' hyperthyroidism and ophthalmopathy. Amplification targeted TCR beta CDR3 regions from RNA transcripts. Initially, a first-round RT-PCR of the TCR CDR3 employed the HTBI primer set. TCRdb analysed the multiplex PCR reads with MiXCR anew, one entry per CDR3 protein. The repertoire has 600,000 to 700,000 distinct CDR3 sequences, over 40% of them found once; the top ten carry roughly 7.2%. The sequenced sample consisted of peripheral blood or thyroid tissue (not recorded which). The receptors shown here come from an adult man with Graves' disease, either hyperthyroidism or ophthalmopathy (not recorded which).

This clonotype was observed many times. The chain joins TRBV7-2 to TRBJ1-2; perhaps TRBD1 as D (6 bases). V lost 0 bases, J lost 5 bases, and 16 bases lay in between. The CDR3 sequence is 16 residues long. The germline CDR1 and CDR2 sequences are SGHTA and FQGNSA. CDR3: CASSLAVGGQGYGYTF. CDR3 in DNA: TGTGCCAGCAGCTTAGCGGTGGGGGGCCAAGGGTATGGCTACACCTTC.

The chain couples TRBV7-2 to TRBJ1-1; D perhaps matches TRBD1 (5 bases). Germline assignment: CDR1 SGHTA and CDR2 FQGNSA. The CDR3 consists of 14 residues. The V and J ends lost 2 bases and 4 bases respectively, with 11 bases between them. The CDR3 spells CASSLRGFGTEAFF. CDR3 in DNA: TGTGCCAGCAGCTTACGGGGGTTTGGCACTGAAGCTTTCTTT.

The rearrangement uses TRBV7-3 and TRBJ1-6; D call uncertain. The CDR3 totals 14 residues. Germline V gives CDR1 SGHTA, CDR2 FQGTGA. Trimming cost V 5 bases and J 6 bases, with 11 bases left between them. CDR3 residues: CASSHPEPNSPLHF. CDR3 sequence (DNA): TGTGCCAGCAGCCATCCCGAACCTAATTCACCCCTCCACTTT.

This clonotype was observed at least ten times. The gene calls are TRBV15 and TRBJ1-2; 9 positions agree with TRBD1. Germline CDR1 and CDR2: LNHNV and YYDKDF (reference sequence). The length of the CDR3 is 14 residues. V shed 1 base and J 8 bases; nucleotides not matched to a gene: 5. In DNA form, the CDR3 reads TGTGCCACCAGCAGAGGAGGGACAGGGCAAGGCTACACCTTC. Its protein product is CATSRGGTGQGYTF.

With respect to this clonotype: It is likely a read error, because the conserved phenylalanine at the end of the CDR3 is missing. The chain joins TRBV7-2 to TRBJ2-2, with unresolved D. This CDR3 spans 13 amino acids. The V gene lost 6 bases and the J gene lost 5 bases, with 10 bases spanning the gap. Germline lookup yields CDR1 SGHTA and CDR2 FQGNSA. The DNA for the CDR3 is TGTGCCAGCAGTGCTAGGGTTACCGGGGAGCTGTTTTTA. It translates to CASSARVTGELFL.